This TCR beta chain originates from a study of T cell responses to AZD1222 COVID-19 vaccine. General observations from the study: Unmutated variant regions are reportedly targeted by nearly half of spike-specific TCRs. At baseline, seropositivity was found in only a handful of AZD1222 recipients.

In this sample, this clone turned up a few times. Its antigen is not identified. The repertoire was sequenced with immunoSEQ multiplex PCR; TCRdb's copy has only in-frame clones and lacks some. The sample yields some 130,000 clones, approximately 95% seen once. The TCR comes from an adult who received the AZD1222 COVID-19 vaccine. Here the sequenced sample was peripheral blood, taken 28 days after the second AZD1222 dose.

CDR3 region: CASSSGSGVNNQPQHF. DNA for the CDR3: TGTGCCAGCAGTTCTGGATCAGGGGTAAACAATCAGCCCCAGCATTTT. The genes are TRBV6-5 and TRBJ1-5, with D possibly matching TRBD1 (6 bases). There are 16 residues in the CDR3. The germline V and J ends were trimmed by 4 bases and 3 bases, with 16 bases remaining between them. CDR1 and CDR2 from the germline V gene are MNHEY and SVGAGI.